This T cell receptor beta chain stems from a study of T cell repertoires in cytomegalovirus infection. Overall study: Both a matching HLA type and CMV infection were indicated by public TCR beta signatures.

This clonotype was counted ten times or more. The antigen is undetermined. The germline gives CDR1 LGHNT, CDR2 FRNRAP. Trimming took 5 bases from V and 4 from J; bases not matched to a gene: 14. The CDR3 is 17 residues long. Points from the study as a whole: Carriers of CMV and the relevant HLA type were discriminated by public TCR beta frequency.

TCRdb redid the calling of the reads with MiXCR, one entry per CDR3 protein. The table shows 200,000 to 300,000 distinct CDR3 sequences, with 9% to 15% occurring only once. The sequenced sample consisted of PBMCs. The chain is built from TRBV12-5 and TRBJ1-1; 9 bases are shared with TRBD1. The clonotype comes from a human donor in good health (CMV status not recorded). Some clones in this sample may be carry-over from other donors' samples. In nucleotides, the CDR3 is TGTGCTAGTGGTCTTCCGGCCGGGACAGGGTATGTCACTGAAGCTTTCTTT. It is translated as CASGLPAGTGYVTEAFF.